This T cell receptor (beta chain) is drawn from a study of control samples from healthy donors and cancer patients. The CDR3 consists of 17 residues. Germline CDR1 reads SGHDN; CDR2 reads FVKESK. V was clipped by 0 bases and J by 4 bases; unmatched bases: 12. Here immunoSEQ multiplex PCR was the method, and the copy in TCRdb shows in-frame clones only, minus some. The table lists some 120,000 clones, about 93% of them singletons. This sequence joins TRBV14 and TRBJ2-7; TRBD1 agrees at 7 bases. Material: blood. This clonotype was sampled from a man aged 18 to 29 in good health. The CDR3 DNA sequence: TGTGCCAGCAGCCAAGAATCACCCTTGGACAGGACTTACGAGCAGTACTTC. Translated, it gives CASSQESPLDRTYEQYF.